Given below is one T cell receptor (beta chain) in context. Its target is unknown. The data stem from a study of T cell responses to AZD1222 COVID-19 vaccine. Sequencing was performed with immunoSEQ multiplex PCR; in TCRdb, only in-frame clones are kept and a portion is missing. There are tens of thousands of clones in the sample; 80% occur only once, and roughly 21% lies in the top ten. Germline lookup yields CDR1 SGHRS and CDR2 YFSETQ. The CDR3 has 17 amino acids. The J segment lost 0 bases and the V segment lost 4 bases, leaving 7 bases of the junction unmatched. Whole-study results and caveats: The number of AZD1222 recipients seropositive at baseline was only 5 to 7. Possibly, clonal diversity was underestimated; donors were largely white British and included more females. Every sample of the repertoires postdated the peak T cell response. Nearly half of unique spike-specific TCRs reportedly avoided B.1.351 and B.1.1.7 mutated regions.

This chain links TRBV5-1 with TRBJ2-6; TRBD1 aligns across 7 bases. The sequenced sample was peripheral blood, obtained on day 0 of AZD1222 vaccination. This clonotype originated in an adult in good health. The CDR3 sequence is CASSLTRDSSGANVLTF. The CDR3 region has the DNA TGCGCCAGCAGCCTGACCCGGGACAGCTCTGGGGCCAACGTCCTGACTTTC.